The 3 T cell receptor beta chains in this list originate from one sample, sequenced in a study of regulatory T cells in long-lasting Graves disease. Arm-PCR of CDR3 regions and iRepertoire HTBI primers were used to build TCR beta libraries. TCRdb analysed the multiplex PCR reads with MiXCR anew, one entry per CDR3 protein. The data show fewer than 400,000 distinct CDR3 sequences, 15% to 20% seen once. Specified time point: newly diagnosed GD, antithyroid drugs for less than 3 months. Making the TCR library involved RNA that had been extracted from PBMCs. The specimen was peripheral blood mononuclear cells (PBMCs), collected at new diagnosis, from a patient treated with antithyroid drugs. The origin of the receptors is a female donor with Graves disease.

At least ten counts were recorded for this clonotype. The chain has TRBV7-8 and TRBJ2-1; TRBD2 is a possible D gene (5 bases). The CDR3 has 16 amino acids. V dropped 6 bases and J dropped 0 bases, with 15 bases sitting between them. CDR1 SGHVS and CDR2 FQNEAQ come from the germline V gene. The CDR3 is CASSRTRDPSYNEQFF. The CDR3 region has the DNA TGTGCCAGCAGTCGAACCCGGGATCCCTCCTACAATGAGCAGTTCTTC.

This clonotype occurred many times. The CDR3 DNA reads as TGTGCCAGCAGCCAAAACCCGAACGGACGGGATGGCTACACCTTC. This codes for CASSQNPNGRDGYTF. The chain uses TRBV3-1 and TRBJ1-2; the D is unclear. V dropped 2 bases and J dropped 6 bases, with 16 bases sitting between them. Germline CDR1 and CDR2: LGHDT and YNNKEL (reference sequence). The CDR3 runs 15 residues.

In regard to this clonotype: Possible read error: a much larger clone is one base away. The gene calls are TRBV19 and TRBJ2-5; no definite D call. CDR3 size: 14 residues. Germline V gives CDR1 LNHDA, CDR2 SQIVND (reference sequence). Trimming took 0 bases from V and 5 from J, leaving 10 bases between them. CDR3 nucleotide sequence: TGTGCCAGTAGTATAGAGCAGAGGCATGAGACCCAGTACTTC. Translated: CASSIEQRHETQYF.